The 25 T cell receptor beta chains below were found in one sample sequenced in a study of cytomegalovirus exposure and HLA in healthy donors. The PCR contained 60 Vbeta and 13 Jbeta primers. Libraries were prepared by immunoSEQ multiplex PCR; TCRdb keeps only in-frame clonotypes and omits some of them. The sample yields some 120,000 clones, around 76% seen once. The sample taken for sequencing was PBMCs. Source of these receptors: a woman aged 55-69 years in good health and CMV-seropositive.

This CDR3 reads CASSLGLAGVETQYF. CDR3 nucleotides: TGTGCCAGCAGTTTAGGCCTAGCGGGAGTAGAGACCCAGTACTTC. This chain links TRBV27 with TRBJ2-5, with TRBD2 matching 10 bases. Germline-derived CDR1 and CDR2 are MNHEY and SMNVEV (reference sequence). CDR3 length: 15 amino acids. The J segment lost 4 bases and the V segment lost 2 bases, leaving 4 bases of the junction unmatched.

The rearrangement uses TRBV30 and TRBJ1-1; no clear D. The CDR3 sequence is 14 residues long. V lost 0 bases and J lost 0, with 8 bases in between. CDR1 and CDR2 from the germline V gene are GTSNPN and SVGIG (reference sequence). The CDR3 DNA follows: TGTGCCTGGAGTGTACTAGTGATGAACACTGAAGCTTTCTTT. This sequence encodes CAWSVLVMNTEAFF.

The sample holds a few counts of this clone. The chain is built from TRBV4-3 and TRBJ2-6; D gene unclear. V dropped 1 base and J dropped 0 bases, with 10 bases sitting between them. The CDR3 extends over 17 amino acids. The germline V gene has CDR1 LGHNA and CDR2 YSLEER. The CDR3 nucleotides are TGCGCCAGCAGCCAAGCCCTGTGGAGCTCTGGGGCCAACGTCCTGACTTTC. This encodes CASSQALWSSGANVLTF.

The chain combines TRBV11-3 with TRBJ2-2, with D possibly TRBD2 on 6 matching bases. CDR1 SGHNT and CDR2 YENEEA come from the germline V gene. The V and J ends lost 4 bases and 0 bases respectively, with 9 bases between them. The CDR3 consists of 15 residues. CDR3 nucleotide sequence: TGTGCCAGCAGCTCCCGCGGGGCGAACACCGGGGAGCTGTTTTTT. Amino acid sequence: CASSSRGANTGELFF.

The chain couples TRBV7-8 to TRBJ2-7, with D possibly being TRBD1 (7 bases). Trimming cost V 5 bases and J 6 bases, with 17 bases left between them. This CDR3 region has 14 residues. Germline lookup yields CDR1 SGHVS and CDR2 FQNEAQ. The DNA of the CDR3 is TGTGCCAGCAGCAGGGGGCAGGGGCGGGGCGAGCAGTACTTC. Residues: CASSRGQGRGEQYF.

This clone was recorded a few times. This rearrangement joins TRBV27 to TRBJ2-2; the D gene is possibly TRBD1 (6 bases). The CDR3 has 16 amino acids. V lost 6 bases, J lost 6 bases, and 20 bases lay in between. CDR1 is MNHEY, CDR2 SMNVEV, per germline (reference sequence). The CDR3 is CASSGIGAGESGELFF. The CDR3 region has the DNA TGTGCCAGCAGCGGGATTGGGGCAGGGGAGTCCGGGGAGCTGTTTTTT.

The rearrangement joins TRBV5-5 to TRBJ2-7; D is perhaps TRBD1 (7 bases). This CDR3 has 16 amino acids. Trimming cost V 0 bases and J 6 bases, with 19 bases left between them. Germline V gene sequence: CDR1 SGHKS, CDR2 YYEKEE (reference sequence). The CDR3 sequence: CASSLAPAGGWVEQYF. CDR3 coding DNA: TGTGCCAGCAGCTTGGCCCCCGCAGGGGGGTGGGTCGAGCAGTACTTC. The whole variable domain, remainder taken from reference TRBV5-5 and TRBJ2-7, is DAGVTQSPTHLIKTRGQQVTLRCSPISGHKSVSWYQQVLGQGPQFIFQYYEKEERGRGNFPDRFSARQFPNYSSELNVNALLLGDSALYLCASSLAPAGGWVEQYFGPGTRLTVT.

This clone was picked up a small number of times. CDR3 loop: CASSERDTYEQYF. As DNA, the CDR3 is TGCGCCAGCAGTGAGCGGGACACCTACGAGCAGTACTTC. The chain employs TRBV10-1 and TRBJ2-5, with D possibly being TRBD1 (6 bases). Gene TRBJ2-7 matches the end of the DNA better, so the J call may be wrong. Per germline, CDR1 WNHNN and CDR2 SYGVQD (reference sequence). There are 13 residues in the CDR3.

The rearrangement joins TRBV28 to TRBJ2-5; 12 bases align to TRBD2. J gave up 6 bases and V 10 bases, and 6 bases lay outside the gene matches. This CDR3 has 13 residues. CDR1 is MDHEN and CDR2 is SYDVKM in the germline V gene. CDR3 sequence (DNA): TGTGCCACCAGGACTAGCGGGAAGAAGACCCAGTACTTC. Amino acid sequence: CATRTSGKKTQYF.

This clone has a single count. The chain recombines TRBV2 with TRBJ2-5; TRBD1 agrees at 8 bases. This CDR3 has 11 amino acids. CDR1 and CDR2 from the germline V gene are SNHLY and FYNNEI. The trim removed 8 bases at V and 5 bases at J, leaving 1 base unmatched. The CDR3 bases are TGTGCCAGCGGACAGGGTGAGACCCAGTACTTC. Translating it yields CASGQGETQYF.

The genes are TRBV28 and TRBJ1-1; unclear D gene. Germline V gives CDR1 MDHEN, CDR2 SYDVKM. The V gene lost 10 bases and the J gene lost 8 bases, with 8 bases spanning the gap. The CDR3 totals 9 residues. The CDR3 sequence is CATVLEAFF. The CDR3 DNA reads as TGTGCCACCGTTCTAGAAGCTTTCTTT.

The chain uses TRBV7-6 and TRBJ2-3, with D possibly being TRBD2 (5 bases). The CDR3 length is 16 residues. Per germline, CDR1 SGHVS and CDR2 FNYEAQ. Trimming took 4 bases from V and 3 from J, leaving 17 bases between them. The CDR3 loop is CASSSPPGVRTDTQYF. CDR3 bases: TGTGCCAGCAGCTCCCCCCCCGGGGTCAGGACAGATACGCAGTATTTT. The whole variable domain, filled in from reference TRBV7-6 and TRBJ2-3, reads GAGVSQSPRYKVTKRGQDVALRCDPISGHVSLYWYRQALGQGPEFLTYFNYEAQQDKSGLPNDRFSAERPEGSISTLTIQRTEQRDSAMYRCASSSPPGVRTDTQYFGPGTRLTVL.

This clone was seen a handful of times. The chain carries TRBV2 and TRBJ1-2, with unresolved D. The CDR3 is made up of 15 amino acids. The V gene's germline CDR1 is SNHLY and CDR2 FYNNEI. Deletions cut 0 bases from V and 8 bases from J, with 16 bases between. This chain's CDR3 is CASSEAERAGRGYTF. The CDR3 coding sequence is TGTGCCAGCAGTGAAGCGGAGAGGGCAGGCCGCGGCTACACCTTC.

This clone was picked up one time. The V and J genes are TRBV7-2 and TRBJ2-2; 7 nucleotides align to TRBD1. CDR3 length: 15 residues. The trim removed 6 bases at V and 0 bases at J, leaving 4 bases unmatched. Germline CDR1 reads SGHTA; CDR2 reads FQGNSA. In nucleotides, the CDR3 is TGTGCCAGCAGGACACAGGGGTCGAACACCGGGGAGCTGTTTTTT. Translating it yields CASRTQGSNTGELFF.

This clone has a single count. V usage is TRBV2 and J usage is TRBJ1-6; 7 bases agree with TRBD1. Germline-derived CDR1 and CDR2 are SNHLY and FYNNEI. The CDR3 runs 16 residues. V gave up 4 bases and J gave up 3 bases; unmatched junction bases: 6. CDR3 sequence reads: CASSGTGANYNSPLHF. CDR3 bases: TGTGCCAGCAGTGGAACAGGGGCAAACTATAATTCACCCCTCCACTTT.

The genes are TRBV4-2 and TRBJ2-3; 15 positions match TRBD2. Unmatched junction bases numbered 4, after V lost 0 bases and J lost 0 bases. This CDR3 region has 19 residues. CDR1 is LGHNA and CDR2 is YNFKEQ in the germline V gene. CDR3 DNA: TGTGCCAGCAGCCAAGAAACCGGGACTAGCGGGGGGAGCACAGATACGCAGTATTTT. Translated: CASSQETGTSGGSTDTQYF.

The rearrangement uses TRBV4-3 and TRBJ2-6; possibly TRBD1 for D (6 bases). Trimming pared 1 base from V and 2 bases from J, leaving 15 bases between. Per the germline V gene, CDR1 is LGHNA and CDR2 is YSLEER. CDR3 length equals 18 residues. Written as DNA, the CDR3 is TGCGCCAGCAGCCAAGGTGCTCAGGGGATCACTGGGGCCAACGTCCTGACTTTC. Its translation: CASSQGAQGITGANVLTF.

V is TRBV7-2 and J is TRBJ1-2, with a tentative D call TRBD1 (5 bases). In germline, CDR1 is SGHTA, CDR2 FQGNSA. Trimming pared 5 bases from V and 3 bases from J, leaving 10 bases between. This CDR3 is 13 amino acids long. CDR3 nucleotide sequence: TGTGCCAGCAGCCCCGACAGTTACTATGGCTACACCTTC. It is translated as CASSPDSYYGYTF.

The rearrangement uses TRBV4-3 and TRBJ2-7; D gene ambiguous. Looked up from germline, CDR1 is LGHNA and CDR2 is YSLEER. V gave up 1 base and J gave up 3 bases, with 10 bases separating them. This CDR3 is 14 amino acids long. The CDR3 sequence: CASSQVRSGYEQYF. The CDR3 bases are TGCGCCAGCAGCCAAGTTCGCTCCGGCTACGAGCAGTACTTC.

The rearrangement links TRBV5-1 to TRBJ2-3; 12 bases fit TRBD2. Germline V CDR1 and CDR2: SGHRS, YFSETQ. V dropped 1 base and J dropped 5; count of bases not matched to a gene: 8. This CDR3 comprises 17 residues. This CDR3 is CASSLKTSGSKVDTQYF. The DNA for the CDR3 is TGCGCCAGCAGCTTGAAGACTAGCGGGAGTAAGGTAGATACGCAGTATTTT.

This chain uses TRBV6-1 with TRBJ2-7; a possible D gene is TRBD2 (6 bases). CDR3 size: 15 residues. Germline loops: CDR1 MNHNS, CDR2 SASEGT. Between the trimmed V and J ends, which lost 1 base and 2 bases, there was a span of 12 bases. CDR3 DNA sequence: TGTGCCAGCAGTGAAGACTGGGGGGAGACCTACGAGCAGTACTTC. Its translation is CASSEDWGETYEQYF.

V and J are TRBV25-1 and TRBJ2-5; 13 bases align to TRBD2. This CDR3 contains 16 residues. CDR1 is MGHDK, CDR2 SYGVNS, per germline. Trimming removed 1 base from V and 7 bases from J; junction bases left unmatched: 6. The CDR3 DNA reads as TGTGCCAGCAGTGAATCAGGGACTAGCGGGGTAGGGACCCAGTACTTC. Translation: CASSESGTSGVGTQYF. The whole variable domain, remainder taken from reference TRBV25-1 and TRBJ2-5, is EADIYQTPRYLVIGTGKKITLECSQTMGHDKMYWYQQDPGMELHLIHYSYGVNSTEKGDLSSESTVSRIRTEHFPLTLESARPSHTSQYLCASSESGTSGVGTQYFGPGTRLLVL.

The chain is built from TRBV5-4 and TRBJ1-3; D remains ambiguous. Trimming stripped 2 bases from V and 4 bases from J, with 13 bases between. CDR1 is SGHNT and CDR2 is YYREEE in the germline V gene (reference sequence). The CDR3 covers 15 residues. The CDR3 region is CASSFAEGTGNTIYF. CDR3 nucleotide sequence: TGTGCCAGCAGCTTTGCAGAGGGCACCGGAAACACCATATATTTT.

This chain connects TRBV18 to TRBJ1-1; D gene unclear. The length of the CDR3 is 15 residues. V was cut by 3 bases and J by 1 base, with 12 bases left in between. Germline CDR1 and CDR2: KGHSH and LQKENI. This CDR3 is CASSPPLGRNTEAFF. DNA of the CDR3: TGTGCCAGCTCACCCCCGTTGGGCAGGAACACTGAAGCTTTCTTT.

The chain couples TRBV7-9 to TRBJ2-2; 8 bases match TRBD2. V shed 2 bases, J shed 5 bases, and the junction held 7 bases outside the gene matches. Germline lookup yields CDR1 SEHNR and CDR2 FQNEAQ (reference sequence). The CDR3 is 16 residues long. The CDR3 spells CASSLFFGRGTGELFF. The DNA of the CDR3 is TGTGCCAGCAGCTTATTTTTCGGGAGGGGTACCGGGGAGCTGTTTTTT.